The entry below gives a single T cell receptor (beta chain) sequence along with its context. The V gene's germline CDR1 is KGHSH and CDR2 LQKENI. The CDR3 covers 13 residues. V gave up 2 bases and J gave up 5 bases, with 9 bases separating them. This entry is derived from a study of T cells in Graves' hyperthyroidism and ophthalmopathy. The CDR3 regions of TCR beta were amplified from RNA transcripts. The TCR CDR3 was amplified in a first-round RT-PCR using the HTBI primer set. From the multiplex PCR reads, TCRdb called clonotypes with MiXCR, one entry per CDR3 protein. The sample contains 450,000 to 600,000 distinct CDR3 sequences, just under 20% of which appear only once.

The receptor was derived from a man between 35 and 55 years old with Graves' ophthalmopathy. What was sequenced was blood. The V gene is TRBV18, the J gene TRBJ1-1; D gene unclear. The CDR3 coding sequence is TGTGCCAGCTCACCATTACAGAGAACTGAAGCTTTCTTT. Translating it yields CASSPLQRTEAFF.